These T cell receptor beta chains were read from a single sample in a study of T-cell memory formation after mild COVID-19. TCRdb fed the 5' RACE reads into MiXCR, producing one record per CDR3 protein. The sample holds hundreds of thousands of distinct CDR3 sequences, approximately 20% seen once. The sample was PBMCs or a T cell subset sorted from them (not recorded which). These receptors originate from an adult woman who had mild COVID-19 (a few samples of this study predate the infection). Cell type and time point are not known. The CDR3 runs from the conserved cysteine through the conserved F or W. Fields, in order: clone size, J gene, V gene, D gene, CDR3 protein, CDR3 DNA. D genes are given only for firm matches. Where a row states a size, it is once, few, many or the class of an expanded clone; other rows omit it.

>-|TRBJ2-2|TRBV5-1|-
CASSLAARSAGELFF
TGCGCCAGCAGCTTGGCAGCAAGGTCTGCCGGGGAGCTGTTTTTT
>-|TRBJ2-1|TRBV5-1|TRBD2
CASSLESPGLALSYNEQFF
TGCGCCAGCAGCTTGGAGTCTCCGGGACTAGCGTTATCCTACAATGAGCAGTTCTTC
>few|TRBJ1-1|TRBV6-2/TRBV6-3|TRBD1
CASRGQGPTEAFF
TGTGCCAGCAGGGGACAGGGGCCCACTGAAGCTTTCTTT
>-|TRBJ2-3|TRBV6-5|TRBD1
CASSYSRTGGDTQYF
TGTGCCAGCAGTTACTCTAGGACAGGGGGAGATACGCAGTATTTT
>few|TRBJ2-1|TRBV10-3|TRBD2
CAITPGTSGPNEQFF
TGTGCCATCACCCCCGGGACTAGCGGACCCAATGAGCAGTTCTTC
>few|TRBJ2-1|TRBV5-8|TRBD1
CASSPWTGGYVYEQFF
TGTGCCAGCAGCCCATGGACAGGGGGCTACGTCTATGAGCAGTTCTTC
>many|TRBJ2-3|TRBV4-3|TRBD2
CASSRTGLAGFDTQYF
TGCGCCAGCAGCCGGACCGGACTAGCGGGATTCGATACGCAGTATTTT
>few|TRBJ2-2|TRBV12-3/TRBV12-4|TRBD2
CASTPGGGAGELFF
TGTGCCAGCACCCCCGGGGGGGGAGCCGGGGAGCTGTTTTTT
>-|TRBJ2-3|TRBV6-6|TRBD2
CASSYRSSGGVSYGTDTQYF
TGTGCCAGCAGTTACCGATCTAGCGGGGGGGTAAGCTACGGCACAGATACGCAGTATTTT
>once|TRBJ2-1|TRBV7-2|-
CASSQPGGRGGSYNEQFF
TGTGCCAGCAGCCAACCTGGGGGAAGGGGAGGTTCCTACAATGAGCAGTTCTTC
>-|TRBJ2-1|TRBV5-1|TRBD1
CASSPGQGTVGEQFF
TGCGCCAGCAGCCCAGGACAGGGGACAGTTGGTGAGCAGTTCTTC
>-|TRBJ1-2|TRBV9|-
CASSVGPTGRGNYGYTF
TGTGCCAGCAGCGTAGGTCCGACAGGTCGGGGGAACTATGGCTACACCTTC
>-|TRBJ1-1|TRBV5-1|-
CASMLDGTMNTEAFF
TGCGCCAGCATGCTGGACGGAACCATGAACACTGAAGCTTTCTTT
>few|TRBJ2-6|TRBV29-1|-
CSVTVLGANVLTF
TGCAGCGTGACAGTTCTTGGGGCCAACGTCCTGACTTTC
>few|TRBJ2-5|TRBV29-1|-
CARQFQETQYF
TGCGCACGACAGTTTCAAGAGACCCAGTACTTC
>-|TRBJ2-1|TRBV25-1|-
CASSEWGAGSRGAEQFF
TGTGCCAGCAGTGAATGGGGCGCGGGGTCTCGAGGGGCTGAGCAGTTCTTC
>-|TRBJ2-2|TRBV7-9|-
CAIPMVELFF
TGTGCCATACCGATGGTCGAGCTGTTTTTT
>-|TRBJ2-7|TRBV5-1|-
CASRRPGLGSYEQYF
TGCGCCAGCAGGAGGCCGGGGTTAGGGTCCTACGAGCAGTACTTC
>-|TRBJ1-2|TRBV5-1|-
CASSSDVYYGYTF
TGCGCCAGCAGCTCTGACGTTTACTATGGCTACACCTTC
>many|TRBJ2-7|TRBV4-1|TRBD1
CASSQPAGGSYEQYF
TGCGCCAGCAGCCAACCGGCAGGGGGTTCCTACGAGCAGTACTTC
>-|TRBJ2-3|TRBV5-1|-
CASSPDPGTDTQYF
TGCGCCAGCAGCCCTGATCCGGGCACAGATACGCAGTATTTT
>-|TRBJ2-5|TRBV6-6|-
CASSYGGYQETQYF
TGTGCCAGCAGTTACGGAGGGTACCAAGAGACCCAGTACTTC
>-|TRBJ2-2|TRBV20-1|-
CSATTLSGELFF
TGCAGTGCTACGACTCTCTCCGGGGAGCTGTTTTTT
>few|TRBJ2-6|TRBV13|-
CASSLADSGANVLTF
TGTGCCAGCAGCTTGGCCGACTCTGGGGCCAACGTCCTGACTTTC
>-|TRBJ2-2|TRBV5-1|-
CASSLEGQSDTGELFF
TGCGCCAGCAGCTTGGAAGGACAGTCTGACACCGGGGAGCTGTTTTTT
>few|TRBJ2-1|TRBV6-6|-
CAAGRPGNEQFF
TGTGCCGCCGGAAGGCCGGGCAATGAGCAGTTCTTC
>-|TRBJ2-7|TRBV6-5|-
CASSPTPHGFTSYEQYF
TGTGCCAGCAGTCCCACACCGCACGGCTTTACCTCCTACGAGCAGTACTTC
>-|TRBJ2-2|TRBV29-1|TRBD2
CSVEVLGLAVTGELFF
TGCAGCGTTGAAGTCCTAGGACTAGCGGTCACCGGGGAGCTGTTTTTT
>many|TRBJ2-7|TRBV4-3|-
CASSQGRGSAYEQYF
TGCGCCAGCAGCCAAGGTCGGGGGTCGGCCTACGAGCAGTACTTC
>few|TRBJ1-1|TRBV12-3/TRBV12-4|-
CASSLTGPAEAFF
TGTGCCAGCAGCCTGACAGGCCCGGCTGAAGCTTTCTTT
>-|TRBJ2-1|TRBV3-1|TRBD2
CASSQELLAGGYNEQFF
TGTGCCAGCAGCCAAGAACTACTAGCGGGAGGTTACAATGAGCAGTTCTTC
>many|TRBJ2-3|TRBV7-2|-
CASSLVGGGTQYF
TGTGCCAGCAGCTTAGTTGGAGGAGGAACGCAGTATTTT
>many|TRBJ2-5|TRBV20-1|TRBD2
CSANSGRKETQYF
TGCAGTGCTAATAGCGGGAGGAAAGAGACCCAGTACTTC
>-|TRBJ2-1|TRBV29-1|TRBD2
CSVTTSGILDEQFF
TGCAGCGTTACAACTAGCGGGATACTTGATGAGCAGTTCTTC
>-|TRBJ2-5|TRBV20-1|TRBD2
CSAFFGGARGETQYF
TGCAGTGCTTTCTTCGGGGGGGCGAGGGGAGAGACCCAGTACTTC
>few|TRBJ2-2|TRBV7-2|-
CASSPQVDTGELFF
TGTGCCAGCAGCCCACAGGTGGACACCGGGGAGCTGTTTTTT
>-|TRBJ2-1|TRBV20-1|-
CSAGSSHNGFF
TGCAGTGCTGGATCTAGCCATAACGGGTTCTTC
>-|TRBJ2-7|TRBV5-4|-
CASSLSGIGNEQYF
TGTGCCAGCAGCTTATCAGGAATCGGGAACGAGCAGTACTTC